A single sample is the source of the 2 T cell receptor beta chains below, sequenced in a study of T cells in Graves' hyperthyroidism and ophthalmopathy (dated by TCRdb to between 2018 and 2021). Libraries were constructed by multiplex PCR. The instrument given in TCRdb is Illumina HiSeq 2000. TCR beta CDR3 regions were amplified from RNA transcripts. The first round of RT-PCR for the TCR CDR3 was performed with the HTBI primer set and the Qiagen OneStep RT-PCR kit. TCRdb ran its own pipeline on the public reads, namely fastp trimming at Q25 and MiXCR clone calling, and kept in-frame beta chains. Rows are combined by CDR3 protein, so each entry shows the most common genes and DNA. Recorded for this sample are about 350,000 distinct CDR3 sequences; over 11% of them occurred a single time. The top ten clones comprise about 22% of the sample. What was sequenced was blood. These TCRs come from a woman in her thirties with Graves' hyperthyroidism.

This clonotype was picked up many times. The rearrangement uses TRBV24-1 and TRBJ2-1; no reliable D call. Trimming cost V 5 bases and J 9 bases, with 13 bases left between them. Germline CDR1 and CDR2: KGHDR and SFDVKD. This CDR3 comprises 13 residues. CDR3 nucleotides: TGTGCCACCAGTGTCTCCCGGACGGCTGAGCAGTTCTTC. The encoded protein is CATSVSRTAEQFF.

In this sample, this clonotype turned up many times. CDR3 region: CASTGGGGGYNEQFF. The CDR3 DNA reads TGTGCCAGCACCGGGGGAGGAGGGGGCTACAATGAGCAGTTCTTC. J is TRBJ2-1 and V is TRBV11-1; either TRBD1 or TRBD2 may supply D (6 bases each). The germline V gene has CDR1 SGHAT and CDR2 FQDESV (reference sequence). The CDR3 covers 15 residues. V shed 7 bases and J shed 3 bases, with 16 bases lying between them.